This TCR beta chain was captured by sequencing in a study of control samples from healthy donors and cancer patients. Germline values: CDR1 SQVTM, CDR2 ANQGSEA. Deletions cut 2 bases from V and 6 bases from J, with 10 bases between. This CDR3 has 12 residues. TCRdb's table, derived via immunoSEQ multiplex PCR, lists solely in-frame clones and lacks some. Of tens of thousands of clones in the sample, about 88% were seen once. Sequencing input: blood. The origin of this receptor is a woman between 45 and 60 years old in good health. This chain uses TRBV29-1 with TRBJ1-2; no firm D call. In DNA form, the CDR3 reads TGCAGCGTTGAACGCGATTTGGATGGCTACACCTTC. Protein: CSVERDLDGYTF.